The T cell receptor (beta chain) under discussion was sequenced for a study of shared clonotypes between healthy human individuals. Study at large: A few men and two women, aged 18 to 49, were donors. Per donor, CD8 memory used one plate, CD8 naive used two, CD4 memory used three and CD4 naive used three.

Sorted subsets were amplified in replicate PCRs using approximately 200 ng DNA, 25,000 to 30,000 T cell genomes. Profiling relied on immunoSEQ multiplex PCR, and the TCRdb table lists in-frame clones only, not all of them. There are about 1.1 million clones in the sample; 77% occur only once, and 0.89% lies in the top ten. Only a few counts were recorded for this clone. V lost 1 base, J lost 7 bases, and 10 bases lay in between. The CDR3 totals 14 residues. Per the germline V gene, CDR1 is LNHNV and CDR2 is YYDKDF (reference sequence). This TCR was sampled from a young man in good health. Some clones in this sample may be carry-over from other donors' samples. V usage is TRBV15 and J usage is TRBJ1-4; D call uncertain. The sample consisted of memory CD4+ T cells from PBMCs. Subset: CD45RA-negative fraction. The chain's CDR3 is CATSRAGSSEKLFF. CDR3 coding DNA: TGTGCCACCAGCAGAGCCGGATCTAGTGAAAAACTGTTTTTT.